The 30 T cell receptor beta chains in this list originate from one sample, sequenced in a study of blood T cell repertoires in COVID-19. The method was immunoSEQ multiplex PCR; TCRdb's version includes in-frame clones alone and lacks a portion of them. The repertoire holds about 23,000 clones, with approximately 90% as singletons. The sample taken for sequencing was peripheral blood. The receptors were gathered from an elderly woman with active or convalescent COVID-19.

V and J are TRBV27 and TRBJ1-2; TRBD1 agrees at 7 bases. V gave up 2 bases and J gave up 8 bases; unmatched junction bases: 5. This CDR3 has 13 amino acids. CDR1 is MNHEY and CDR2 is SMNVEV in the germline V gene (reference sequence). Here the CDR3 reads CASSLQPGQGYTF. CDR3 sequence (DNA): TGTGCCAGCAGTTTACAACCGGGACAGGGCTACACCTTC.

The V call is TRBV24-1, the J call TRBJ2-7; 8 nucleotides align to TRBD1. The V and J ends lost 7 bases and 1 base, in that order; junction bases with no gene match: 5. The CDR3 consists of 14 residues. Germline-derived CDR1 and CDR2 are KGHDR and SFDVKD. The CDR3 nucleotides read TGTGCCACCAGCCCCAGGGGGCATTCCTACGAGCAGTACTTC. It encodes CATSPRGHSYEQYF.

CDR3 sequence reads: CASRGGDPTGKLFF. CDR3 in DNA: TGTGCCAGTCGAGGGGGAGATCCCACTGGAAAACTGTTTTTT. This rearrangement joins TRBV28 to TRBJ1-4, with TRBD1 as a possible D gene (6 bases). Germline loops: CDR1 MDHEN, CDR2 SYDVKM. The germline V and J ends were trimmed by 9 bases and 10 bases, with 21 bases remaining between them. The CDR3 extends over 14 amino acids.

The chain joins TRBV5-1 to TRBJ2-1, with D possibly TRBD1 on 5 matching bases. Trimming cost V 8 bases and J 0 bases, with 12 bases left between them. Germline values: CDR1 SGHRS, CDR2 YFSETQ. The CDR3 contains 14 residues. The CDR3 reads CASRRGHSYNEQFF. For the CDR3, the DNA is TGCGCCAGTAGAAGGGGCCACTCCTACAATGAGCAGTTCTTC.

The CDR3, as DNA: TGCGCCAGCAGCACTGGACAGGACAGCTCCTACGAGCAGTACTTC. Protein product: CASSTGQDSSYEQYF. This chain uses TRBV5-1 with TRBJ2-7; 7 bases align to TRBD1. Germline values: CDR1 SGHRS, CDR2 YFSETQ. V gave up 4 bases and J gave up 0 bases; unmatched junction bases: 7. This CDR3 is built from 15 residues.

The gene calls are TRBV12-3 or TRBV12-4 and TRBJ1-1; D not resolved. Trimming stripped 7 bases from V and 1 base from J, with 7 bases between. There are 12 residues in the CDR3. The CDR3 nucleotides are TGTGCCAGCACGTACGGGAACACTGAAGCTTTCTTT. It is translated as CASTYGNTEAFF.

V and J are TRBV19 and TRBJ1-5; tentatively, D is TRBD1 (5 bases). The CDR3 spans 14 residues. CDR1 and CDR2 from the germline V gene are LNHDA and SQIVND (reference sequence). The V end was cut by 2 bases, the J end by 7 bases, with 12 bases between. The CDR3 reads CASSIQGPEQPQHF. The CDR3, as DNA: TGTGCCAGTAGTATACAGGGTCCTGAACAGCCCCAGCATTTT. The variable domain in full, with the rest retrieved from reference TRBV19 and TRBJ1-5, is DGGITQSPKYLFRKEGQNVTLSCEQNLNHDAMYWYRQDPGQGLRLIYYSQIVNDFQKGDIAEGYSVSREKKESFPLTVTSAQKNPTAFYLCASSIQGPEQPQHFGDGTRLSIL.

This rearrangement joins TRBV18 to TRBJ1-3, with D unclear. The CDR3 is 15 amino acids. Germline V CDR1 and CDR2: KGHSH, LQKENI. V was trimmed by 4 bases and J by 2 bases, leaving 12 bases between them. The CDR3 sequence is CASSLPGTAGNTIYF. The CDR3 DNA sequence: TGTGCCAGCTCACTTCCAGGAACCGCTGGAAACACCATATATTTT.

To note about this clone: Germline and junction disagree at one end, which may indicate a read error. This chain links TRBV6-2 or TRBV6-3 with TRBJ2-1; the D gene is possibly TRBD2 (6 bases). The CDR3 runs to 11 residues. Germline V gene data show CDR1 as MNHEY and CDR2 as SVGEGT. The CDR3 loop reads CASSYGAGTLF. The CDR3 region has the DNA TGTGCCAGCAGTTACGGGGCAGGGACTCTCTTC.

Only one count was recorded for this clone. The rearrangement uses TRBV7-3 and TRBJ2-1; possible D gene TRBD2, 6 bases. Germline V gene lookup returns CDR1 SGHTA and CDR2 FQGTGA. This CDR3 region has 15 residues. V was cut by 2 bases and J by 6 bases, with 14 bases left in between. The CDR3 sequence is CASSLQGGRLNEQFF. In DNA form, the CDR3 reads TGTGCCAGCAGCTTACAGGGAGGAAGGCTCAATGAGCAGTTCTTC.

The J gene is TRBJ1-1, the V gene TRBV10-3; TRBD1 might be the D (6 bases). The CDR3 consists of 15 residues. The germline V gene has CDR1 ENHRY and CDR2 SYGVKD. Trimming removed 2 bases at V and 3 bases at J, with 13 bases between. CDR3 in amino acids: CAISERWGLDTEAFF. CDR3 bases: TGTGCCATCAGTGAGAGGTGGGGGCTAGACACTGAAGCTTTCTTT.

The genes are TRBV6-2 or TRBV6-3 and TRBJ2-2, with D possibly matching TRBD1 (5 bases). Germline CDR1 is MNHEY and CDR2 is SVGEGT. This CDR3 region has 16 residues. The V and J ends lost 3 bases and 5 bases respectively, with 16 bases between them. For the CDR3, the DNA is TGTGCCAGCAGTTATTGGCAGGCCCAGGGTACCGGGGAGCTGTTTTTT. Amino acids: CASSYWQAQGTGELFF.

The CDR3, as DNA: TGTGCCAGCAGCCAAGAACCTGCGGGGGGTACCTACAATGAGCAGTTCTTC. Translation: CASSQEPAGGTYNEQFF. The V gene is TRBV4-2, the J gene TRBJ2-1, with 8 bases fitting TRBD2. This CDR3 contains 17 residues. After removal of 0 bases from V and 2 bases from J, the junction contained 6 bases not matched to a gene. CDR1 and CDR2 (germline): LGHNA, YNFKEQ.

This chain connects TRBV10-3 to TRBJ2-1, with a tentative D call TRBD2 (5 bases). Germline V gene lookup returns CDR1 ENHRY and CDR2 SYGVKD. Trimming cost V 4 bases and J 5 bases, with 12 bases left between them. This CDR3 is built from 14 residues. This CDR3 reads CAISAEARHNEQFF. The CDR3 nucleotides read TGTGCCATCAGTGCGGAGGCCCGTCACAATGAGCAGTTCTTC.

This chain joins TRBV6-5 and TRBJ1-5, with D possibly TRBD1 on 5 matching bases. The CDR3 loop spans 12 amino acids. Germline V lookup: CDR1 MNHEY, CDR2 SVGAGI. The germline V and J ends were trimmed by 2 bases and 8 bases, with 7 bases remaining between them. The CDR3 loop reads CASSYPGEPQHF. CDR3 sequence (DNA): TGTGCCAGCAGTTACCCGGGGGAGCCCCAGCATTTT.

V gene TRBV4-1 combines with J gene TRBJ2-2; 10 bases are a match to TRBD1. V shed 4 bases, J shed 5 bases, and the junction held 4 bases outside the gene matches. Germline CDR1 reads MGHRA; CDR2 reads YSYEKL. This CDR3 contains 15 residues. CDR3 nucleotides: TGCGCCAGCAGCCTCGACAGGGGGCAAACCGGGGAGCTGTTTTTT. Amino acid sequence: CASSLDRGQTGELFF.

The genes are TRBV27 and TRBJ1-2; no definite D call. V lost 5 bases and J 4 bases, leaving 14 bases between the germline ends. Germline CDR1 reads MNHEY; CDR2 reads SMNVEV (reference sequence). The CDR3 is 14 amino acids. CDR3 bases: TGTGCCAGCAGTGTAACTATGGTAGGCTATGGCTACACCTTC. Protein product: CASSVTMVGYGYTF.

CDR3 loop: CASSVQVSNTGELFF. The CDR3, as DNA: TGTGCCAGCAGCGTACAGGTATCGAACACCGGGGAGCTGTTTTTT. The chain joins TRBV9 to TRBJ2-2; D is undetermined. Germline V gene data show CDR1 as SGDLS and CDR2 as YYNGEE. The CDR3 covers 15 residues. Trimming shortened V by 1 base and J by 0 bases, and 7 bases separated the two germline ends.

The CDR3 here is CASSRTEVGYNEQFF. The CDR3 DNA reads TGCGCCAGCAGCCGGACAGAGGTAGGGTACAATGAGCAGTTCTTC. The chain links TRBV5-1 to TRBJ2-1, with a possible D match to TRBD1 (6 bases). Germline V gives CDR1 SGHRS, CDR2 YFSETQ. Between the trimmed V and J ends, which lost 4 bases and 4 bases, there was a span of 15 bases. The CDR3 is 15 amino acids.

The CDR3 loop is CASSLEVGTTVNTEAFF. The CDR3 region has the DNA TGTGCCAGCAGCTTAGAGGTTGGGACAACAGTCAACACTGAAGCTTTCTTT. The chain links TRBV7-2 to TRBJ1-1; a weak D match, TRBD1 (6 bases). The V gene lost 1 base and the J gene lost 2 bases, with 17 bases spanning the gap. The CDR3 loop spans 17 amino acids. Per the germline V gene, CDR1 is SGHTA and CDR2 is FQGNSA.

The sample holds a few counts of this clone. The CDR3, as DNA: TGTGCCAGCAGTTTAGGACAGGACTATGGTGGCTACACCTTC. It encodes CASSLGQDYGGYTF. This sequence joins TRBV27 and TRBJ1-2; the match to TRBD1 covers 7 bases. The germline CDR1 and CDR2 sequences are MNHEY and SMNVEV (reference sequence). With 2 bases clipped from V and 7 bases from J, the junction kept 7 bases outside the gene matches. The CDR3 covers 14 residues.

The rearrangement links TRBV18 to TRBJ1-3; D is perhaps TRBD1 (5 bases). CDR1 KGHSH and CDR2 LQKENI come from the germline V gene. The V gene lost 3 bases and the J gene lost 0 bases, with 15 bases spanning the gap. The CDR3 covers 17 residues. The CDR3 here is CASSPRRDGSSGNTIYF. CDR3 sequence (DNA): TGTGCCAGCTCACCGCGTCGGGACGGGAGCTCTGGAAACACCATATATTTT.

The DNA for the CDR3 is TGTGCCAGTAGTATTTCTACGCCGGGAGGGCTAAATCACAATGAGCAGTTCTTC. Amino acid sequence: CASSISTPGGLNHNEQFF. This chain uses TRBV19 with TRBJ2-1, with 8 bases that match TRBD2. The CDR3 covers 18 residues. V lost 3 bases and J lost 5; bases outside the gene matches: 15. The V gene's germline CDR1 is LNHDA and CDR2 SQIVND (reference sequence).

This sequence joins TRBV4-1 and TRBJ1-1; 7 bases fit TRBD1. V lost 1 base to trimming and J lost 4 bases; unmatched junction nucleotides: 6. Germline V gene data show CDR1 as MGHRA and CDR2 as YSYEKL. CDR3 length: 15 amino acids. CDR3 protein: CASSQVWRGRTEAFF. The CDR3, as DNA: TGCGCCAGCAGCCAAGTTTGGAGGGGGCGCACTGAAGCTTTCTTT.

J is TRBJ2-7 and V is TRBV7-2; TRBD2 aligns across 7 bases. The CDR3 length is 15 residues. V gave up 6 bases and J gave up 4 bases; unmatched junction bases: 12. The germline CDR1 and CDR2 sequences are SGHTA and FQGNSA. The CDR3 spells CASSQPGLHTYEQYF. CDR3 sequence (DNA): TGTGCCAGCAGTCAACCGGGACTACACACTTACGAGCAGTACTTC.

This clone was counted only a few times. The gene calls are TRBV7-3 and TRBJ1-1, with TRBD1 as a possible D gene (5 bases). This CDR3 is 13 amino acids long. Trimming pared 5 bases from V and 6 bases from J, leaving 13 bases between. Germline V gives CDR1 SGHTA, CDR2 FQGTGA. DNA for the CDR3: TGTGCCAGCAGCGTGCAAGGGGCGGCTGAAGCTTTCTTT. As protein: CASSVQGAAEAFF.

This chain links TRBV6-2 or TRBV6-3 with TRBJ2-5; tentative D call: TRBD1 (6 bases). The CDR3 length is 19 residues. Germline loops: CDR1 MNHEY, CDR2 SVGEGT. V was shortened by 2 bases and J by 9 bases, with 31 bases between the two germline ends. The CDR3 DNA is TGTGCCAGCAGTTACCCCGCCCAACCGGGACACCCTACATTGTTCGCCCAGTACTTC. Its protein product is CASSYPAQPGHPTLFAQYF.

This chain uses TRBV21-1 with TRBJ1-3; TRBD1, as called in the table, went unchecked against the DNA. TRBV21-1 represents a pseudogene. The CDR3 length is 17 residues. The DNA of the CDR3 is TGTGCCAGCAGCCCGCGCCCCGGGACAGGAGGTGGAAACACCATATATTTT. Amino acid sequence: CASSPRPGTGGGNTIYF.

The chain recombines TRBV6-6 with TRBJ2-2; 7 bases match TRBD1. Germline loops: CDR1 MNHNY, CDR2 SVGAGI (reference sequence). Trimming took 6 bases from V and 1 from J; bases not matched to a gene: 8. The CDR3 has 16 amino acids. The CDR3 DNA is TGTGCCAGCAGCTCTTCGGGACAGCTGAACACCGGGGAGCTGTTTTTT. Its protein is CASSSSGQLNTGELFF.

This clone came up a few times. The chain is built from TRBV3-1 (or the pseudogene TRBV3-2) and TRBJ2-6; TRBD2 matches 11 bases. Germline assignment: CDR1 LGHDT and CDR2 YNNKEL (reference sequence). This CDR3 comprises 15 residues. The junction had 5 bases not matched to a gene; V was cut back by 4 bases and J by 9 bases. CDR3 region: CASSPPTSGSNVLTF. The CDR3 DNA reads TGTGCCAGCAGCCCCCCCACTAGCGGGAGCAACGTCCTGACTTTC.